Listed below are T cell receptor beta chains from one sample, sequenced in a study of memory CD4+ T cells and cytomegalovirus serostatus. TCRdb keeps only in-frame clones here, not all; method: immunoSEQ multiplex PCR. The table lists roughly 50,000 clones, roughly 84% of them singletons, with 0.5% in the top ten. Sequencing was performed on memory CD4+ T cells from blood. Receptors were obtained from an adult in good health and CMV-seronegative. Some clones in this sample may be carry-over from other donors' samples. The CDR3 runs from the conserved cysteine through the conserved F or W. Fields, in order: D gene, J gene, clone size, V gene, CDR3 protein, CDR3 DNA. D genes are given only for firm matches. Expanded clones are given a class, and other clones once, few, many or no size at all.

>TRBD1|TRBJ2-5|NA|TRBV10-3
CAISPGQGIQETQYF
TGTGCCATCAGCCCCGGACAGGGGATCCAAGAGACCCAGTACTTC
>NA|TRBJ1-2|NA|TRBV28
CASGPWLTWGLGYTF
TGTGCCAGCGGGCCTTGGTTGACTTGGGGGCTTGGCTACACCTTC
>TRBD1|TRBJ2-7|NA|TRBV25-1
CASSGRDSSYEQYF
TGTGCCAGCAGTGGCCGGGACAGCTCCTACGAGCAGTACTTC
>TRBD1|TRBJ1-4|few|TRBV5-1
CASSSDGTGNEKLFF
TGCGCCAGCAGCTCAGACGGGACAGGGAATGAAAAACTGTTTTTT
>TRBD2|TRBJ2-7|once|TRBV5-5
CASCPSRTSGSYEQYF
TGTGCCAGCTGCCCCTCTCGGACTAGCGGGAGTTACGAGCAGTACTTC
>NA|TRBJ1-1|once|TRBV27
CASSFRHTKEAFF
TGTGCCAGCAGTTTTAGACACACCAAAGAAGCTTTCTTT
>NA|TRBJ2-5|NA|TRBV11-2
CASSRGIQETQYF
TGTGCCAGCAGCAGGGGGATTCAAGAGACCCAGTACTTC
>TRBD2|TRBJ2-7|NA|TRBV6-5
CASSYGAGGVYEQYF
TGTGCCAGCAGTTACGGAGCGGGAGGGGTTTACGAGCAGTACTTC
>TRBD2|TRBJ2-3|NA|TRBV4-2
CASSQPLAGDTDTQYF
TGTGCCAGCAGCCAGCCACTAGCGGGAGACACAGATACGCAGTATTTT
>TRBD1|TRBJ1-2|once|TRBV6-5
CASSYGGTGVSGYTF
TGTGCCAGCAGTTACGGCGGGACAGGGGTATCTGGCTACACCTTC
>NA|TRBJ2-7|NA|TRBV7-3
CASSAVQGLVYEQYF
TGTGCCAGCAGCGCTGTGCAGGGTTTAGTCTACGAGCAGTACTTC
>NA|TRBJ1-3|few|TRBV14
CASSRSGNTIYF
TGTGCCAGCTCGAGATCTGGAAACACCATATATTTT
>NA|TRBJ1-3|NA|TRBV5-1
CASSLYSASGNTIYF
TGCGCCAGCAGCTTGTACAGCGCCTCAGGAAACACCATATATTTT
>TRBD2|TRBJ2-1|NA|TRBV19
CASSSSGRAQNNEQFF
TGTGCCAGTAGTTCTAGCGGGAGGGCCCAGAACAATGAGCAGTTCTTC
>TRBD1|TRBJ1-1|NA|TRBV19
CASSKDSGGFRPEAFF
TGTGCCAGTAGTAAAGATTCAGGGGGATTCCGCCCTGAAGCTTTCTTT
>NA|TRBJ2-7|NA|TRBV4-3
CASSQEGGGPYEQYF
TGCGCCAGCAGCCAAGAAGGGGGGGGCCCCTACGAGCAGTACTTC
>TRBD1|TRBJ1-4|NA|TRBV4-2
CASSQDRTGTNEKLFF
TGTGCCAGCAGCCAAGACAGGACAGGGACTAATGAAAAACTGTTTTTT
>NA|TRBJ1-1|NA|TRBV2
CASDARVRTEAFF
TGTGCCAGTGACGCCAGGGTGAGAACTGAAGCTTTCTTT
>TRBD1|TRBJ2-7|NA|TRBV19
CASSIAAGGFSFYEQYF
TGTGCCAGTAGTATTGCGGCAGGGGGCTTCTCTTTTTACGAGCAGTACTTC
>NA|TRBJ1-4|NA|TRBV4-2
CASSHVNEKLFF
TGTGCCAGCAGCCACGTCAATGAAAAACTGTTTTTT
>NA|TRBJ2-4|NA|TRBV11-2
CASTRDRFAIQYF
TGTGCCAGCACCCGGGACCGTTTTGCCATTCAGTACTTC
>NA|TRBJ2-3|NA|TRBV30
CAWTRDRTPTDTQYF
TGTGCCTGGACTAGAGACAGGACCCCCACAGATACGCAGTATTTT
>NA|TRBJ2-7|NA|TRBV28
CASHGRFGNYEQYF
TGTGCCAGCCACGGCAGGTTTGGAAACTACGAGCAGTACTTC
>NA|TRBJ2-3|NA|TRBV6-5
CASCGEGDTQYF
TGTGCCAGCTGCGGGGAAGGAGATACGCAGTATTTT
>TRBD2|TRBJ2-1|few|TRBV11-2
CASSMGLDYNEQFF
TGTGCCAGCAGCATGGGACTAGACTACAATGAGCAGTTCTTC
>TRBD2|TRBJ2-5|NA|TRBV16
CASSGGVGLPGQETQYF
TGTGCCAGCAGCGGGGGGGTTGGACTCCCCGGTCAGGAGACCCAGTACTTC
>NA|TRBJ1-1|NA|TRBV6-1
CASSVVQSAEAFF
TGTGCCAGCAGTGTCGTTCAGAGTGCTGAAGCTTTCTTT
>NA|TRBJ1-2|NA|TRBV7-9
CASSFSTSYGYTF
TGTGCCAGCAGCTTTTCGACCAGCTATGGCTACACCTTC